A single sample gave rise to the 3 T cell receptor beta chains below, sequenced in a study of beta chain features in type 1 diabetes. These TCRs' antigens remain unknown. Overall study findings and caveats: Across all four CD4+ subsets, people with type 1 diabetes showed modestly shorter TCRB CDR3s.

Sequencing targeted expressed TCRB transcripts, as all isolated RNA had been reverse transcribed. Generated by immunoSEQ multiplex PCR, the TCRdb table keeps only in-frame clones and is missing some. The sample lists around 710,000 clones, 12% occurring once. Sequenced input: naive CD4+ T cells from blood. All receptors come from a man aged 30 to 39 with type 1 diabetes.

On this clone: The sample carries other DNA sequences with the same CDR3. CDR3 sequence reads: CASSLDRLEPQHF. The CDR3 region has the DNA TGTGCCAGCAGCTTAGACCGGTTAGAACCCCAGCATTTT. This sequence joins TRBV7-2 and TRBJ1-5; unclear D gene. Trimming cost V 1 base and J 10 bases, with 11 bases left between them. The CDR3 runs to 13 residues. The V gene's germline CDR1 is SGHTA and CDR2 FQGNSA.

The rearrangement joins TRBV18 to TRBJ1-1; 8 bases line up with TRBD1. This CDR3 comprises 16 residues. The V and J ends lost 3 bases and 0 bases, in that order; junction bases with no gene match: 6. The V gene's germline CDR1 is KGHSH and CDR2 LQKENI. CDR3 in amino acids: CASSPLTGALNTEAFF. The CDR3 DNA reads TGTGCCAGCTCACCCTTGACAGGGGCCCTGAACACTGAAGCTTTCTTT.

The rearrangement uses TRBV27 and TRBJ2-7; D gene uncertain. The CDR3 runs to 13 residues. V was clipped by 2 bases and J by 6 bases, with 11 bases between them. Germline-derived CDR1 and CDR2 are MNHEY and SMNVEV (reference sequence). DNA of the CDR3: TGTGCCAGCAGTTTAACCCCTTGGACCGAGCAGTACTTC. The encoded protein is CASSLTPWTEQYF.